Below, 28 T cell receptor beta chains from the same sample are listed, as sequenced in a study of cytomegalovirus exposure and HLA in healthy donors. With 60 Vbeta and 13 Jbeta primers, the PCR was carried out. Generated by immunoSEQ multiplex PCR, the TCRdb table keeps only in-frame clones and is missing some. The sample lists approximately 100,000 clones, 60% to 80% occurring once. Input material: PBMCs. The receptors originated from a woman under 30 in good health and CMV-seropositive.

With respect to this clone: Within the sample, other DNA sequences also encode this same CDR3. V and J are TRBV9 and TRBJ2-3, with no clear D. The V gene's germline CDR1 is SGDLS and CDR2 YYNGEE. The V gene lost 0 bases and the J gene lost 0 bases, with 8 bases spanning the gap. The CDR3 is made up of 15 amino acids. Written as DNA, the CDR3 is TGTGCCAGCAGCGTAGTTGCCGGGAGCACAGATACGCAGTATTTT. Translated, it gives CASSVVAGSTDTQYF.

The chain joins TRBV7-3 to TRBJ2-5, with 9 bases that match TRBD1. The CDR3 length is 16 residues. CDR1 and CDR2 from the germline V gene are SGHTA and FQGTGA. V shed 2 bases, J shed 0 bases, and the junction held 4 bases outside the gene matches. The CDR3 spells CASSLDGTGHQETQYF. Written as DNA, the CDR3 is TGTGCCAGCAGCTTAGATGGGACAGGGCACCAAGAGACCCAGTACTTC.

The chain employs TRBV2 and TRBJ1-5; 7 positions match TRBD1. This CDR3 comprises 13 residues. Germline V gene lookup returns CDR1 SNHLY and CDR2 FYNNEI. Trimming cost V 3 bases and J 5 bases; bases outside gene matches: 1. CDR3 region: CASSDQGDQPQHF. In nucleotides, the CDR3 is TGTGCCAGCAGTGACCAGGGGGATCAGCCCCAGCATTTT.

This sequence joins TRBV6-5 and TRBJ1-2; no firm D call. In germline, CDR1 is MNHEY, CDR2 SVGAGI. The CDR3 loop spans 14 amino acids. The V gene lost 5 bases and the J gene lost 2 bases, with 12 bases spanning the gap. In DNA form, the CDR3 reads TGTGCCAGCAGTCAAAAACGAGGAAACTATGGCTACACCTTC. Its translation is CASSQKRGNYGYTF.

In this sample, this clone turned up a few times. V and J are TRBV4-3 and TRBJ2-2; TRBD2 is a possible D gene (6 bases). Trimming took off 4 bases at V and 8 bases at J, with 11 bases between the two ends. The CDR3 is made up of 13 amino acids. CDR1 and CDR2 from the germline V gene are LGHNA and YSLEER. As DNA, the CDR3 is TGCGCCAGCAGCCGTGGGGGGTTAGGGGAGCTGTTTTTT. Amino acids: CASSRGGLGELFF.

The rearrangement uses TRBV6-7 and TRBJ2-7; D is perhaps TRBD2 (6 bases). TRBV6-7 is assigned to the ORF class and has an uncertain function. The CDR3 is made up of 15 amino acids. V dropped 8 bases and J dropped 4 bases, with 21 bases sitting between them. In DNA form, the CDR3 reads TGTGCCAGCCCCAGTCTGGGCGGGGTTAGGTACGAGCAGTACTTC. Protein: CASPSLGGVRYEQYF.

This clone has only one observation. The chain employs TRBV10-3 and TRBJ2-2, with 9 bases aligning to TRBD2. The CDR3 sequence is 15 residues long. J gave up 8 bases and V 0 bases, and 4 bases lay outside the gene matches. Looked up from germline, CDR1 is ENHRY and CDR2 is SYGVKD. CDR3 amino acids: CAISESVLAGGELFF. The CDR3 bases are TGTGCCATCAGTGAGTCGGTTCTAGCGGGAGGGGAGCTGTTTTTT.

This rearrangement joins TRBV27 to TRBJ2-7, with 10 bases that match TRBD1. The germline CDR1 and CDR2 sequences are MNHEY and SMNVEV (reference sequence). V was clipped by 0 bases and J by 4 bases; unmatched bases: 6. This CDR3 comprises 16 residues. The CDR3 region has the DNA TGTGCCAGCAGTTTATCCCCCGGGACAGGGGAGTACGAGCAGTACTTC. It codes for CASSLSPGTGEYEQYF.

The rearrangement joins TRBV7-8 to TRBJ1-5, with TRBD1 matching over 10 bases. This CDR3 comprises 17 residues. In germline, CDR1 is SGHVS, CDR2 FQNEAQ. V was clipped by 4 bases and J by 1 base; unmatched bases: 7. The CDR3: CASSWTGGEGSNQPQHF. CDR3 nucleotide sequence: TGTGCCAGCAGCTGGACAGGGGGTGAAGGGAGCAATCAGCCCCAGCATTTT.

This sequence joins TRBV21-1 and TRBJ2-7; no check of the table's D call, TRBD2, against the DNA was made. TRBV21-1 is recorded as a pseudogene. The CDR3 extends over 16 amino acids. The chain's CDR3 is CASRELSCGRCYEQYF. CDR3 bases: TGTGCCAGCAGGGAACTAAGTTGCGGGAGGTGCTACGAGCAGTACTTC.

In DNA, the CDR3 is TGTGCCAGCAGTGAGGGGGCGGGTATTCGAAATCAGCCCCAGCATTTT. Protein: CASSEGAGIRNQPQHF. V gene TRBV6-1 combines with J gene TRBJ1-5; maybe TRBD1 (6 bases). This CDR3 contains 16 residues. V shed 3 bases and J shed 4 bases, with 16 bases lying between them. The V gene's germline CDR1 is MNHNS and CDR2 SASEGT.

As concerns this clone: Other DNA variants within this sample encode the same CDR3. This chain connects TRBV7-3 to TRBJ2-3; possibly TRBD2 for D (6 bases). V was pared by 2 bases and J by 3 bases, with 9 bases between. The CDR3 runs to 14 residues. In germline, CDR1 is SGHTA, CDR2 FQGTGA. The CDR3 nucleotides are TGTGCCAGCAGCTTAGCGGGATCAACAGATACGCAGTATTTT. Its protein is CASSLAGSTDTQYF.

The rearrangement joins TRBV27 to TRBJ2-4; the match to TRBD2 covers 10 bases. In germline, CDR1 is MNHEY, CDR2 SMNVEV (reference sequence). V dropped 3 bases and J dropped 5; count of bases not matched to a gene: 4. The CDR3 extends over 15 amino acids. CDR3 bases: TGTGCCAGCAGTTTCCTAGCGGGAGAAGAAAACATTCAGTACTTC. Amino acid sequence: CASSFLAGEENIQYF.

The genes are TRBV4-2 and TRBJ2-1, with TRBD2 as a possible D gene (6 bases). Germline CDR1 and CDR2: LGHNA and YNFKEQ. The CDR3 has 14 residues. The germline V and J ends were trimmed by 0 bases and 9 bases, with 12 bases remaining between them. The CDR3 nucleotides read TGTGCCAGCAGCCAAGAACCCGTGCGGGGTGAGCAGTTCTTC. This codes for CASSQEPVRGEQFF.

The chain combines TRBV30 with TRBJ1-1; D remains unclear. Germline V gene sequence: CDR1 GTSNPN, CDR2 SVGIG (reference sequence). V lost 2 bases, J lost 2 bases, and 12 bases lay in between. There are 14 residues in the CDR3. CDR3 coding DNA: TGTGCCTGGAGTCCCTGGGAGATTAACACTGAAGCTTTCTTT. Protein sequence: CAWSPWEINTEAFF.

This chain connects TRBV7-8 to TRBJ2-7; the D gene is possibly TRBD1 (5 bases). The V gene lost 5 bases and the J gene lost 6 bases, with 17 bases spanning the gap. This CDR3 comprises 14 residues. Germline V gene lookup returns CDR1 SGHVS and CDR2 FQNEAQ. The CDR3 DNA sequence: TGTGCCAGCAGCCCCCCGGAAGGGGTTGGCGAGCAGTACTTC. Its translation is CASSPPEGVGEQYF. Full variable domain (rest looked up from reference TRBV7-8 and TRBJ2-7): GAGVSQSPRYKVAKRGQDVALRCDPISGHVSLFWYQQALGQGPEFLTYFQNEAQLDKSGLPSDRFFAERPEGSVSTLKIQRTQQEDSAVYLCASSPPEGVGEQYFGPGTRLTVT.

The rearrangement uses TRBV4-2 and TRBJ2-3; D unresolved. Trimming took 0 bases from V and 1 from J, leaving 8 bases between them. Germline CDR1 and CDR2: LGHNA and YNFKEQ. CDR3 length: 15 residues. Here the CDR3 DNA reads TGTGCCAGCAGCCAAGACCGACAAGGCACAGATACGCAGTATTTT. It translates to CASSQDRQGTDTQYF.

This chain joins TRBV7-9 and TRBJ2-3; 11 nucleotides line up with TRBD2. The CDR3 has 18 amino acids. The V gene's germline CDR1 is SEHNR and CDR2 FQNEAQ (reference sequence). The trim removed 5 bases at V and 0 bases at J, leaving 10 bases unmatched. The CDR3 DNA reads TGTGCCAGCAGCCAGACTAGCGGGATAACCCCTAGCACAGATACGCAGTATTTT. Its translation is CASSQTSGITPSTDTQYF.

The genes are TRBV7-8 and TRBJ1-2; D possibly corresponds to TRBD1 (5 bases). CDR1 is SGHVS, CDR2 FQNEAQ, per germline. The CDR3 consists of 18 residues. V lost 5 bases, J lost 1 base, and 23 bases lay in between. CDR3 loop: CASSHTGPGQGDNYGYTF. The CDR3 region has the DNA TGTGCCAGCAGCCACACGGGCCCGGGCCAGGGTGATAACTATGGCTACACCTTC.

CDR3 DNA sequence: TGTGCCAGCAGTTCCCCCACCGGGACTAGCGGGGGATACTACGAGCAGTACTTC. The encoded protein is CASSSPTGTSGGYYEQYF. The chain couples TRBV28 to TRBJ2-7; 14 nucleotides agree with TRBD2. CDR1 is MDHEN, CDR2 SYDVKM, per germline. This CDR3 comprises 18 residues. The V segment lost 4 bases and the J segment 3 bases; nucleotides outside the gene matches: 11.

A remark on this clone: The germline gene is not matched at one end of the junction; a read error may be the cause. The chain employs TRBV6-5 and TRBJ1-2, with D maybe TRBD1 (6 bases). CDR1 and CDR2 (germline): MNHEY, SVGAGI. CDR3 size: 16 residues. The CDR3 reads CASSYEGQSTNYGYNF. CDR3 nucleotides: TGTGCCAGCAGTTACGAAGGACAGTCGACGAACTATGGCTACAACTTC.

In nucleotides, the CDR3 is TGTGCCAGCAGCTTTCAGTATCTGAACACTGAAGCTTTCTTT. This encodes CASSFQYLNTEAFF. The J gene is TRBJ1-1, the V gene TRBV7-9, with no clear D. Trimming shortened V by 3 bases and J by 0 bases, and 8 bases separated the two germline ends. Germline V gene sequence: CDR1 SEHNR, CDR2 FQNEAQ (reference sequence). The CDR3 is 14 residues long.

J is TRBJ1-5 and V is TRBV5-1, with 9 nucleotides matching TRBD1. The CDR3 extends over 15 amino acids. J was trimmed by 3 bases and V by 3 bases; bases with no gene match: 4. Germline assignment: CDR1 SGHRS and CDR2 YFSETQ. CDR3 protein: CASSSGTGTNQPQHF. For the CDR3, the DNA is TGCGCCAGCAGCTCTGGGACAGGGACCAATCAGCCCCAGCATTTT.

This clone was seen only a few times. The genes are TRBV6-6 and TRBJ2-3, with 10 bases aligning to TRBD2. The CDR3 has 15 amino acids. V gave up 2 bases and J gave up 2 bases; unmatched junction bases: 1. Germline V CDR1 and CDR2: MNHNY, SVGAGI (reference sequence). DNA for the CDR3: TGTGCCAGCAGTTACGGGACTAGCGACACAGATACGCAGTATTTT. Encoded protein: CASSYGTSDTDTQYF.

This clone has just a few counts. The rearrangement uses TRBV18 and TRBJ2-6; possible D gene TRBD1, 6 bases. V was shortened by 6 bases and J by 4 bases, with 13 bases between the two germline ends. The CDR3 covers 15 residues. Looked up from germline, CDR1 is KGHSH and CDR2 is LQKENI. CDR3 sequence: CASSAGQTGANVLTF. CDR3 DNA: TGTGCCAGCTCCGCCGGACAGACAGGGGCCAACGTCCTGACTTTC. Complete variable domain (other parts from reference TRBV18 and TRBJ2-6): NAGVMQNPRHLVRRRGQEARLRCSPMKGHSHVYWYRQLPEEGLKFMVYLQKENIIDESGMPKERFSAEFPKEGPSILRIQQVVRGDSAAYFCASSAGQTGANVLTFGAGSRLTVL.

The gene calls are TRBV27 and TRBJ1-2; maybe TRBD1 (5 bases). CDR1 MNHEY and CDR2 SMNVEV come from the germline V gene (reference sequence). The CDR3 covers 13 residues. V lost 3 bases and J lost 1, with 6 bases in between. For the CDR3, the DNA is TGTGCCAGCAGTTTGCAGGGTAACTATGGCTACACCTTC. As protein: CASSLQGNYGYTF.

This chain links TRBV28 with TRBJ1-2, with D unclear. This CDR3 has 12 residues. Germline assignment: CDR1 MDHEN and CDR2 SYDVKM. V lost 5 bases and J 13 bases, leaving 17 bases between the germline ends. The CDR3 region is CASSEGYSRPTF. In nucleotides, the CDR3 is TGTGCCAGCAGTGAGGGTTACTCCCGCCCCACCTTC.

In this sample, this clone turned up a few times. The chain couples TRBV28 to TRBJ2-7; D unresolved. The germline gives CDR1 MDHEN, CDR2 SYDVKM. CDR3 length equals 14 residues. Between the trimmed V and J ends, which lost 2 bases and 0 bases, there was a span of 8 bases. Here the CDR3 reads CASSLIASSYEQYF. The DNA of the CDR3 is TGTGCCAGCAGTTTAATCGCGAGCTCCTACGAGCAGTACTTC.